The 27 T cell receptor beta chains below were found in one sample sequenced in a study of blood T cell repertoires in COVID-19. TCRdb's table, derived via immunoSEQ multiplex PCR, lists solely in-frame clones and lacks some. The sample lists 250,000 to 300,000 clones; less than 90% were seen once. Input material: peripheral blood. These TCRs come from a man in his 60s with acute or convalescent COVID-19.

The J gene is TRBJ1-3, the V gene TRBV6-6, with a tentative D call TRBD1 (6 bases). V was shortened by 4 bases and J by 0 bases, with 13 bases between the two germline ends. Germline-derived CDR1 and CDR2 are MNHNY and SVGAGI (reference sequence). The CDR3 has 16 residues. The CDR3 here is CASSFRQASSGNTIYF. As DNA, the CDR3 is TGTGCCAGCAGTTTCCGACAGGCAAGCTCTGGAAACACCATATATTTT.

The gene calls are TRBV7-6 and TRBJ2-3; 7 bases are a match to TRBD1. Germline trimming cut 3 bases from V and 4 bases from J; bases unmatched to any gene: 7. Germline CDR1 and CDR2: SGHVS and FNYEAQ. The CDR3 spans 15 residues. The chain's CDR3 is CASSFVDRIADTQYF. The DNA for the CDR3 is TGTGCCAGCAGCTTCGTGGACAGGATCGCAGATACGCAGTATTTT.

The rearrangement links TRBV6-4 to TRBJ2-3; TRBD1 might be the D (6 bases). The germline V gene has CDR1 MRHNA and CDR2 SNTAGT. This CDR3 contains 13 residues. V gave up 4 bases and J gave up 6 bases, with 11 bases separating them. This chain's CDR3 is CASSARGGDTQYF. The CDR3 DNA is TGTGCCAGCAGTGCCAGGGGTGGTGATACGCAGTATTTT.

For the CDR3, the DNA is TGTGCCAGCAGCATCCTCAGGGGAAAACTGTTTTTT. It is translated as CASSILRGKLFF. The rearrangement uses TRBV11-2 and TRBJ1-4, with D maybe TRBD1 (6 bases). CDR3 length: 12 residues. The ends were cut back, 5 bases at V and 10 bases at J, with 11 bases in the middle. Germline V gene lookup returns CDR1 SGHAT and CDR2 FQNNGV. Full variable domain (outside the CDR3, taken from reference TRBV11-2 and TRBJ1-4): EAGVAQSPRYKIIEKRQSVAFWCNPISGHATLYWYQQILGQGPKLLIQFQNNGVVDDSQLPKDRFSAERLKGVDSTLKIQPAKLEDSAVYLCASSILRGKLFFGSGTQLSVL.

The chain combines TRBV12-2 with TRBJ2-3; the table's D call, TRBD2, has no DNA check behind it. TRBV12-2 is a known pseudogene. The CDR3 is 16 residues long. CDR3 sequence (DNA): TGTGCAAGTCGCTTAGGATGGACTAGCGGCACAGATACGCAGTATTTT. Its translation: CASRLGWTSGTDTQYF.

The V gene is TRBV21-1, the J gene TRBJ1-2; the table calls TRBD1, which could not be checked here. TRBV21-1 is annotated as a pseudogene. The length of the CDR3 is 15 residues. The CDR3 bases are TGTGCCAGCAGCTTCCCGGGACAGGGGAAGGGTGGCTACACCTTC. It is translated as CASSFPGQGKGGYTF.

V usage is TRBV12-2 and J usage is TRBJ2-1; the D call TRBD2 from the table was never checked on the DNA. TRBV12-2 is annotated as a pseudogene. The CDR3 is made up of 15 amino acids. The CDR3, as DNA: TGTGCAAGTCGCTTAGCGAGACCGAAGAGGATTAGACAGTTCTTC. This codes for CASRLARPKRIRQFF.

The V gene is TRBV19, the J gene TRBJ2-7; the match to TRBD2 covers 9 bases. Germline lookup yields CDR1 LNHDA and CDR2 SQIVND (reference sequence). This CDR3 has 14 residues. V dropped 4 bases and J dropped 3; count of bases not matched to a gene: 4. The DNA of the CDR3 is TGTGCCAGTAGTAGCAAGCGGGAGGACTACGAGCAGTACTTC. It encodes CASSSKREDYEQYF.

V gene TRBV29-1 combines with J gene TRBJ2-5; 7 bases align to TRBD2. This CDR3 has 13 residues. The germline CDR1 and CDR2 sequences are SQVTM and ANQGSEA. V lost 5 bases to trimming and J lost 1 base; unmatched junction nucleotides: 4. CDR3 in amino acids: CSVLGGGQETQYF. The CDR3 coding sequence is TGCAGCGTTTTGGGGGGGGGCCAAGAGACCCAGTACTTC.

The J gene is TRBJ1-6, the V gene TRBV27, with 8 bases matching TRBD1. The CDR3 is made up of 15 amino acids. The germline V gene encodes CDR1 MNHEY and CDR2 SMNVEV (reference sequence). The junction had 5 bases not matched to a gene; V was cut back by 4 bases and J by 6 bases. The CDR3 nucleotides read TGTGCCAGCAGTTCCCGGACAGGGATTAATTCACCCCTCCACTTT. Translated, it gives CASSSRTGINSPLHF.

This rearrangement joins TRBV5-4 to TRBJ2-1, with 10 bases fitting TRBD2. The germline CDR1 and CDR2 sequences are SGHNT and YYREEE (reference sequence). This CDR3 has 15 amino acids. The ends lost 0 bases at V and 6 bases at J; junction bases unmatched: 3. The CDR3: CASSLGLAGANEQFF. The CDR3 DNA reads TGTGCCAGCAGCTTGGGGCTAGCGGGAGCCAATGAGCAGTTCTTC. Full variable domain (remainder filled in from reference TRBV5-4 and TRBJ2-1): ETGVTQSPTHLIKTRGQQVTLRCSSQSGHNTVSWYQQALGQGPQFIFQYYREEENGRGNFPPRFSGLQFPNYSSELNVNALELDDSALYLCASSLGLAGANEQFFGPGTRLTVL.

V and J are TRBV7-9 and TRBJ1-5; no reliable D call. This CDR3 spans 12 amino acids. CDR1 is SEHNR, CDR2 FQNEAQ, per germline (reference sequence). Between the trimmed V and J ends, which lost 5 bases and 8 bases, there was a span of 10 bases. The CDR3 DNA reads as TGTGCCAGCAGCACGGAGGTGGAGCCCCAGCATTTT. As protein: CASSTEVEPQHF.

J is TRBJ2-3 and V is TRBV7-2; D not certain. Germline CDR1 is SGHTA and CDR2 is FQGNSA. CDR3 length: 12 amino acids. The V end lost 2 bases, the J end lost 3 bases, and 3 bases lay between the germline ends. The CDR3 here is CASSLQTDTQYF. CDR3 nucleotides: TGTGCCAGCAGCTTACAAACAGATACGCAGTATTTT.

The chain uses TRBV5-6 and TRBJ1-5, with D possibly TRBD1 on 5 matching bases. Trimming took 2 bases from V and 5 from J, leaving 11 bases between them. Germline V gene data show CDR1 as SGHDT and CDR2 as YYEEEE. This CDR3 has 14 residues. CDR3 sequence: CASSLSGLDQPQHF. The CDR3 bases are TGTGCCAGCAGCTTATCAGGGTTGGATCAGCCCCAGCATTTT.

The chain links TRBV20-1 to TRBJ1-5; D unclear. V was pared by 3 bases and J by 2 bases, with 11 bases between. CDR3 length: 14 residues. CDR1 is DFQATT, CDR2 SNEGSKA, per germline (reference sequence). The CDR3 region is CSASLSRGNQPQHF. DNA of the CDR3: TGCAGTGCTAGTCTTTCGAGGGGCAATCAGCCCCAGCATTTT.

The rearrangement uses TRBV4-1 and TRBJ2-2, with a possible D match to TRBD2 (7 bases). V shed 5 bases and J shed 5 bases, with 15 bases lying between them. CDR1 MGHRA and CDR2 YSYEKL come from the germline V gene. This CDR3 is built from 15 residues. CDR3 sequence reads: CASSSSGGRTGELFF. The CDR3 region has the DNA TGCGCCAGCAGCTCTTCCGGGGGGCGGACCGGGGAGCTGTTTTTT.

This chain joins TRBV5-6 and TRBJ2-3; 10 bases agree with TRBD1. J was trimmed by 6 bases and V by 4 bases; bases with no gene match: 2. CDR3 length equals 13 residues. Looked up from germline, CDR1 is SGHDT and CDR2 is YYEEEE. The CDR3 DNA is TGTGCCAGCAGCGGGACAGGGGCCGATACGCAGTATTTT. Translated: CASSGTGADTQYF. Based on the CDR3 plus reference TRBV5-6 and TRBJ2-3, the full variable domain is DAGVTQSPTHLIKTRGQQVTLRCSPKSGHDTVSWYQQALGQGPQFIFQYYEEEERQRGNFPDRFSGHQFPNYSSELNVNALLLGDSALYLCASSGTGADTQYFGPGTRLTVL.

The gene calls are TRBV3-1 (or the pseudogene TRBV3-2) and TRBJ1-5; 8 positions agree with TRBD1. This CDR3 has 15 amino acids. J was trimmed by 4 bases and V by 6 bases; bases with no gene match: 8. The V gene's germline CDR1 is LGHDT and CDR2 YNNKEL (reference sequence). CDR3 sequence reads: CASSRGTGENQPQHF. The DNA for the CDR3 is TGTGCCAGCAGTCGCGGGACAGGCGAAAATCAGCCCCAGCATTTT.

This clone appeared a single time. V and J are TRBV21-1 and TRBJ2-4; no DNA check was done on the table's D call, TRBD2. TRBV21-1 is a pseudogene segment. CDR3 length: 15 amino acids. The CDR3 loop reads CASTMAGGPKNIQYF. The CDR3 nucleotides read TGTGCCAGCACCATGGCGGGGGGACCTAAAAACATTCAGTACTTC.

V is TRBV5-1 and J is TRBJ2-1; 11 nucleotides match TRBD2. Germline lookup yields CDR1 SGHRS and CDR2 YFSETQ. J lost 6 bases, V lost 7 bases, and 3 bases had no gene match. This CDR3 has 13 amino acids. CDR3 region: CASGGLAGNEQFF. In DNA, the CDR3 is TGCGCCAGCGGCGGACTAGCGGGCAATGAGCAGTTCTTC.

The rearrangement joins TRBV7-6 to TRBJ1-3; 9 nucleotides match TRBD1. The CDR3 length is 16 residues. Germline V CDR1 and CDR2: SGHVS, FNYEAQ. Losses at the gene ends were 8 bases for V and 0 bases for J; bases not matched to a gene: 8. CDR3 nucleotides: TGTGCCAGCCGCCAGACAGGGGGAAACTCTGGAAACACCATATATTTT. Its protein product is CASRQTGGNSGNTIYF.

The chain has TRBV5-1 and TRBJ2-5; tentative D call: TRBD2 (6 bases). Trimming removed 0 bases at V and 5 bases at J, with 11 bases between. Germline lookup yields CDR1 SGHRS and CDR2 YFSETQ. This CDR3 is built from 14 residues. The CDR3 here is CASSLGGTGETQYF. CDR3 nucleotides: TGCGCCAGCAGCTTGGGAGGGACTGGGGAGACCCAGTACTTC.

This clone was counted once. The V and J genes are TRBV11-2 and TRBJ1-1, with D unresolved. CDR1 and CDR2 (germline): SGHAT, FQNNGV. This CDR3 spans 15 amino acids. V dropped 2 bases and J dropped 0 bases, with 10 bases sitting between them. The CDR3: CASSLRPQMNTEAFF. The CDR3, as DNA: TGTGCCAGCAGCTTAAGGCCACAGATGAACACTGAAGCTTTCTTT.

This chain joins TRBV12-3 or TRBV12-4 and TRBJ1-3, with D uncertain. This CDR3 spans 12 amino acids. The germline V and J ends were trimmed by 2 bases and 14 bases, with 13 bases remaining between them. The CDR3 nucleotides are TGTGCCAGCAGTTTAATGGTTACACCTCTATATTTT. Its translation is CASSLMVTPLYF.

V gene TRBV4-1 combines with J gene TRBJ1-1, with D possibly matching TRBD1 (5 bases). Between the trimmed V and J ends, which lost 1 base and 4 bases, there was a span of 13 bases. Germline V gene sequence: CDR1 MGHRA, CDR2 YSYEKL. CDR3 length: 15 amino acids. CDR3 protein: CASSQAPRVITEAFF. The CDR3 nucleotides read TGCGCCAGCAGCCAAGCACCCAGGGTTATCACTGAAGCTTTCTTT.

The J gene is TRBJ1-4, the V gene TRBV7-9; possibly TRBD1 for D (6 bases). Trimming left V 4 bases short and J 7 bases short, with 16 bases between. Germline loops: CDR1 SEHNR, CDR2 FQNEAQ (reference sequence). This CDR3 contains 15 residues. The CDR3 region is CASSSPGGTGEKLFF. CDR3 nucleotide sequence: TGTGCCAGCAGCTCCCCTGGGGGCACAGGTGAAAAACTGTTTTTT.

The sample holds one count of this clone. V usage is TRBV4-3 and J usage is TRBJ2-7; 8 bases align to TRBD2. Germline V gene lookup returns CDR1 LGHNA and CDR2 YSLEER. This CDR3 is built from 18 residues. V was clipped by 0 bases and J by 0 bases; unmatched bases: 10. The chain's CDR3 is CASSQDYPLAGLSYEQYF. DNA for the CDR3: TGCGCCAGCAGCCAAGATTACCCCCTAGCGGGTCTCTCCTACGAGCAGTACTTC.